This TCR beta chain was captured in a study of regulatory T cells in long-lasting Graves disease. Time point meaning: newly diagnosed GD, antithyroid drugs for less than 3 months. Following extraction of RNA from PBMCs, that RNA was used to make the TCR library. The table lists this clonotype with many counts. Its antigen is still unknown. In building TCR beta libraries, iRepertoire HTBI primers were used together with Arm-PCR of CDR3 regions. One entry per CDR3 protein results from TCRdb running MiXCR on the multiplex PCR reads. The data hold some 350,000 distinct CDR3 sequences, with 15% to 20% observed a single time. This CDR3 comprises 18 residues. With V trimmed by 3 bases and J by 6 bases, 15 bases remained unmatched. Germline loops: CDR1 SGHRS, CDR2 YFSETQ. Overall study results and limits: New patients shared approximately 930 public clonotypes, fewer than the approximately 3,000 shared by persistent patients.

This same sample was also part of a study on T cells in Graves' hyperthyroidism and ophthalmopathy.

Material: peripheral blood mononuclear cells (PBMCs), obtained at new diagnosis, from a patient treated with antithyroid drugs. The receptor's source is a woman aged 18-30 years with Graves disease. V gene TRBV5-1 combines with J gene TRBJ2-1; 10 bases are shared with TRBD1. DNA for the CDR3: TGCGCCAGCAGCTCGCAGACAGGGGGCGGGCGGTCGAGCAATGAGCAGTTCTTC. It translates to CASSSQTGGGRSSNEQFF.